These 9 T cell receptor beta chains share one sample of origin, sequenced in a study of blood T cell repertoires in COVID-19. The repertoire was sequenced with immunoSEQ multiplex PCR; TCRdb's copy has only in-frame clones and lacks some. The table lists roughly 240,000 clones, roughly 80% of them singletons, with about 4.9% in the top ten. The sequenced sample consisted of peripheral blood. These receptors were taken from a man aged 55-75 years who had recovered from COVID-19.

The chain recombines TRBV5-6 with TRBJ2-3, with D possibly matching TRBD2 (5 bases). From germline, CDR1 is SGHDT and CDR2 YYEEEE. V lost 0 bases to trimming and J lost 8 bases, with 7 bases between them. The CDR3 is made up of 12 amino acids. The CDR3 nucleotides are TGTGCCAGCAGCTTGGGTGGAGGTACGCAGTATTTT. This gives the protein CASSLGGGTQYF.

The rearrangement joins TRBV9 to TRBJ2-7; the match to TRBD1 covers 11 bases. The CDR3 totals 17 residues. Germline-derived CDR1 and CDR2 are SGDLS and YYNGEE. Unmatched junction bases numbered 7, after V lost 0 bases and J lost 2 bases. As DNA, the CDR3 is TGTGCCAGCAGCGTAGCGGCTGGGGGACAGGGGGCCTACGAGCAGTACTTC. Residues: CASSVAAGGQGAYEQYF. Variable domain in full (rest from reference TRBV9 and TRBJ2-7): DSGVTQTPKHLITATGQRVTLRCSPRSGDLSVYWYQQSLDQGLQFLIQYYNGEERAKGNILERFSAQQFPDLHSELNLSSLELGDSALYFCASSVAAGGQGAYEQYFGPGTRLTVT.

V and J are TRBV7-8 and TRBJ2-7; D gene unclear. There are 14 residues in the CDR3. The germline V gene has CDR1 SGHVS and CDR2 FQNEAQ. V lost 0 bases to trimming and J lost 5 bases, with 11 bases between them. This CDR3 is CASSLAELSHEQYF. As DNA, the CDR3 is TGTGCCAGCAGCTTAGCGGAGCTTTCCCACGAGCAGTACTTC. Full variable domain (rest looked up from reference TRBV7-8 and TRBJ2-7): GAGVSQSPRYKVAKRGQDVALRCDPISGHVSLFWYQQALGQGPEFLTYFQNEAQLDKSGLPSDRFFAERPEGSVSTLKIQRTQQEDSAVYLCASSLAELSHEQYFGPGTRLTVT.

The chain is built from TRBV11-2 and TRBJ1-6; D ambiguous. The CDR3 is 17 amino acids. Trimming shortened V by 3 bases and J by 1 base, and 13 bases separated the two germline ends. CDR1 is SGHAT and CDR2 is FQNNGV in the germline V gene. CDR3 residues: CASSLRPTLSYNSPLHF. CDR3 bases: TGTGCCAGCAGCTTGCGCCCAACCCTATCCTATAATTCACCCCTCCACTTT. The entire variable domain, with the rest obtained from reference TRBV11-2 and TRBJ1-6, is as follows: EAGVAQSPRYKIIEKRQSVAFWCNPISGHATLYWYQQILGQGPKLLIQFQNNGVVDDSQLPKDRFSAERLKGVDSTLKIQPAKLEDSAVYLCASSLRPTLSYNSPLHFGNGTRLTVT.

The chain employs TRBV15 and TRBJ1-3; 8 bases agree with TRBD1. The J segment lost 6 bases and the V segment lost 5 bases, leaving 3 bases of the junction unmatched. Looked up from germline, CDR1 is LNHNV and CDR2 is YYDKDF (reference sequence). The CDR3 sequence is 13 residues long. The CDR3 nucleotides read TGTGCCACCAGCGCAGGGGGCAAAAACACCATATATTTT. Its translation: CATSAGGKNTIYF.

V gene TRBV5-1 combines with J gene TRBJ2-5, with D perhaps matching TRBD2 (6 bases). The V gene lost 4 bases and the J gene lost 4 bases, with 17 bases spanning the gap. The CDR3 has 15 amino acids. Germline CDR1 reads SGHRS; CDR2 reads YFSETQ. The CDR3 region is CASSPGGGGVETQYF. The CDR3 region has the DNA TGCGCCAGCAGCCCGGGTGGGGGAGGCGTAGAGACCCAGTACTTC.

The chain is built from TRBV3-1 (or the pseudogene TRBV3-2) and TRBJ1-1, with D unresolved. The CDR3 is 13 amino acids. Trimming took off 2 bases at V and 5 bases at J, with 9 bases between the two ends. Germline V gene lookup returns CDR1 LGHDT and CDR2 YNNKEL (reference sequence). CDR3 sequence reads: CASSQSWATEAFF. Written as DNA, the CDR3 is TGTGCCAGCAGCCAATCATGGGCAACTGAAGCTTTCTTT.

The rearrangement links TRBV7-3 to TRBJ1-5, with 8 bases matching TRBD1. Germline lookup yields CDR1 SGHTA and CDR2 FQGTGA. This CDR3 has 19 residues. V was pared by 4 bases and J by 0 bases, with 14 bases of the junction left unmatched. Here the CDR3 DNA reads TGTGCCAGCAGCTCACGATGGACAGGGAGGGTATATAGCAATCAGCCCCAGCATTTT. Protein sequence: CASSSRWTGRVYSNQPQHF.

The chain couples TRBV7-2 to TRBJ2-1, with TRBD1 identical over 7 bases. The CDR3 contains 16 residues. Germline V lookup: CDR1 SGHTA, CDR2 FQGNSA. Trimming removed 1 base from V and 2 bases from J; junction bases left unmatched: 5. The CDR3 DNA follows: TGTGCCAGCAGCTTAGGAGGGGGCAGCACCTACAATGAGCAGTTCTTC. This encodes CASSLGGGSTYNEQFF.